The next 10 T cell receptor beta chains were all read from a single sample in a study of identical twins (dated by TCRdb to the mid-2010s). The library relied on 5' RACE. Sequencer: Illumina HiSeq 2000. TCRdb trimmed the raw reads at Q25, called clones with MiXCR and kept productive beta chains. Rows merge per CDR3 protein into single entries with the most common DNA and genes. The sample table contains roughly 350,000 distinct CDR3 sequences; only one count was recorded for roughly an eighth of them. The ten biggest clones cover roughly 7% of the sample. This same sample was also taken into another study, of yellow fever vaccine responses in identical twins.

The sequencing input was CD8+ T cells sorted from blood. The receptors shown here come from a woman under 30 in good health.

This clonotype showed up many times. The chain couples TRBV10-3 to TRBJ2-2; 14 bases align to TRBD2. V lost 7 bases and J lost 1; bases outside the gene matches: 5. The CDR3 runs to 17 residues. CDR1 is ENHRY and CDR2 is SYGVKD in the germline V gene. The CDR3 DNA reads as TGTGCCATCACTCCTGGACTAGCGGGAGGGAACACCGGGGAGCTGTTTTTT. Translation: CAITPGLAGGNTGELFF.

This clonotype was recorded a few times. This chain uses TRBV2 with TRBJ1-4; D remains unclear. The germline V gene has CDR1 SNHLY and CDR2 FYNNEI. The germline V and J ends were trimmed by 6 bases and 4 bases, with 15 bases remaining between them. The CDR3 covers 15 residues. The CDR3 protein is CASRDRTAGNEKLFF. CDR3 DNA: TGTGCCAGCAGGGATAGAACAGCCGGTAATGAAAAACTGTTTTTT.

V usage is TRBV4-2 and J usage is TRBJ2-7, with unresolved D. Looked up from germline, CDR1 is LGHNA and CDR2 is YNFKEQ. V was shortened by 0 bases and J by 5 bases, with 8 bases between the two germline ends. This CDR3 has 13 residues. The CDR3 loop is CASSQDVGNEQYF. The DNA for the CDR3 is TGTGCCAGCAGCCAAGATGTCGGTAACGAGCAGTACTTC.

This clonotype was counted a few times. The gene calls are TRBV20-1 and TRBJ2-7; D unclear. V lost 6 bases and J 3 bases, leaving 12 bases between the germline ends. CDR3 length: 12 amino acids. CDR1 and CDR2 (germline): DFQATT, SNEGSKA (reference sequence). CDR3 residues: CSASIGLYEQYF. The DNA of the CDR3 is TGCAGTGCCTCAATAGGCCTCTACGAGCAGTACTTC.

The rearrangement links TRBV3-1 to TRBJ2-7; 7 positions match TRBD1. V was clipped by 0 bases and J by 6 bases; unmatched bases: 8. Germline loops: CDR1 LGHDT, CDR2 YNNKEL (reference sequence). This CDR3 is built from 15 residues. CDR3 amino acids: CASSQDWVGGPEQYF. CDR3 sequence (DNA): TGTGCCAGCAGCCAAGATTGGGTAGGGGGCCCCGAGCAGTACTTC.

CDR3 coding DNA: TGTGCCACCGGGGAGTCGGGGATTCGCGGGGAGCTGTTTTTT. It codes for CATGESGIRGELFF. The chain combines TRBV15 with TRBJ2-2; D may be TRBD2 (5 bases). The CDR3 totals 14 residues. The germline V gene has CDR1 LNHNV and CDR2 YYDKDF (reference sequence). V was shortened by 8 bases and J by 7 bases, with 17 bases between the two germline ends.

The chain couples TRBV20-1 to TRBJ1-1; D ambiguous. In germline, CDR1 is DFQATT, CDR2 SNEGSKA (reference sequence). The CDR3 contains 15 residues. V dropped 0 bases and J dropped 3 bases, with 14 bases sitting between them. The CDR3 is CSAREVERLYTEAFF. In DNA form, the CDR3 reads TGCAGTGCTAGAGAAGTCGAACGGTTATACACTGAAGCTTTCTTT.

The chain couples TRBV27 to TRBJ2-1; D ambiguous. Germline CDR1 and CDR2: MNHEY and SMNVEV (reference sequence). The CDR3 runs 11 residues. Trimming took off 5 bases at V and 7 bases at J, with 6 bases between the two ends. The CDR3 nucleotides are TGTGCCAGCAGTCAAATGAATGAGCAGTTCTTC. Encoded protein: CASSQMNEQFF.

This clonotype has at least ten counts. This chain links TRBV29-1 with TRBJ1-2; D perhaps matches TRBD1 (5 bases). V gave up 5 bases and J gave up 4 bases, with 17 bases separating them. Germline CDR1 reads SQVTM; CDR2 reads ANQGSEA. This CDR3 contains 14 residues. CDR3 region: CSVYPPGLGYGYTF. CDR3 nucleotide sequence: TGCAGCGTTTATCCCCCAGGGTTGGGCTATGGCTACACCTTC.

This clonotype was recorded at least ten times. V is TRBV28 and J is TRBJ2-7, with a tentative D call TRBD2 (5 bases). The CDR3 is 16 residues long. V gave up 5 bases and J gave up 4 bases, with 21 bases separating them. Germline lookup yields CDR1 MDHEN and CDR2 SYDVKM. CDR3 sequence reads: CASSLKRTFTLYEQYF. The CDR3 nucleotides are TGTGCCAGCAGTCTAAAGAGGACTTTTACCCTTTACGAGCAGTACTTC.